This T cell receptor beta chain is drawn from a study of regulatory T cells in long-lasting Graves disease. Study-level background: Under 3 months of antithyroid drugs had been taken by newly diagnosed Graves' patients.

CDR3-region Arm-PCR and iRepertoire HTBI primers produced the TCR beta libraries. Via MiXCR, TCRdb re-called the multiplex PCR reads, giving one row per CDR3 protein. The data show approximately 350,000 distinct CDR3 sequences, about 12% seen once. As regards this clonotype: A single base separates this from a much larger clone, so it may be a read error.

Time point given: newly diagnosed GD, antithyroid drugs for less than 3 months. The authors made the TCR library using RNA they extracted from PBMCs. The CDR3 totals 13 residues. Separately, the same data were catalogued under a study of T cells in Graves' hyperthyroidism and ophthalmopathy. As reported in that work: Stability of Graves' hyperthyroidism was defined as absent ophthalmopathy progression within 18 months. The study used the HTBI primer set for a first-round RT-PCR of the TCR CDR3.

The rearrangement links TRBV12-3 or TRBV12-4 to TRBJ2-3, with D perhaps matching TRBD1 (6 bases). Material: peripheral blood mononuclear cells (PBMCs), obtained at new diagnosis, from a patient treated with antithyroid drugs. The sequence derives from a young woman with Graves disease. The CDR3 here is CASRQGSTGTQYF. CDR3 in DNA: TGTGCCAGCAGACAGGGCAGCACAGGTACGCAGTATTTT.